A single sample is the source of the 15 T cell receptor beta chains below, sequenced in a study of T cells after posttransplantation cyclophosphamide. The repertoire was sequenced with immunoSEQ multiplex PCR; TCRdb's copy has only in-frame clones and lacks some. Singletons are absent from the sample, which has 34,000 or so clones. Sequences were obtained from PBMCs. These receptors all come from a woman in her forties or fifties in good health and a related stem cell transplant donor.

This clone was detected many times. The chain joins TRBV27 to TRBJ2-3, with 9 bases matching TRBD1. The V gene's germline CDR1 is MNHEY and CDR2 SMNVEV (reference sequence). The junction had 14 bases not matched to a gene; V was cut back by 6 bases and J by 4 bases. The CDR3 totals 17 residues. In DNA, the CDR3 is TGTGCCAGCAGCTCCTTCCGGGACAGGGTTTTGGCAGATACGCAGTATTTT. Translated: CASSSFRDRVLADTQYF.

This clone was found many times. The chain recombines TRBV19 with TRBJ1-5; 8 positions match TRBD1. Germline loops: CDR1 LNHDA, CDR2 SQIVND (reference sequence). The CDR3 length is 13 residues. The trim removed 5 bases at V and 6 bases at J, leaving 3 bases unmatched. Here the CDR3 DNA reads TGTGCCAGTAGTGCCAGGGGGCCTCAGCCCCAGCATTTT. Amino acid sequence: CASSARGPQPQHF.

This clone was seen only a few times. This rearrangement joins TRBV9 to TRBJ2-5, with 14 bases matching TRBD2. V gave up 4 bases and J gave up 3 bases; unmatched junction bases: 5. The length of the CDR3 is 16 residues. Germline CDR1 is SGDLS and CDR2 is YYNGEE. The CDR3 spells CASSPPTSGREETQYF. DNA of the CDR3: TGTGCCAGCAGCCCCCCGACTAGCGGGAGGGAAGAGACCCAGTACTTC.

This rearrangement joins TRBV18 to TRBJ2-5; unclear D gene. The CDR3 is 13 amino acids. Trimming removed 2 bases from V and 1 base from J, with 5 bases in between. Germline assignment: CDR1 KGHSH and CDR2 LQKENI. In DNA, the CDR3 is TGTGCCAGCTCACCAGGCAGCCAAGAGACCCAGTACTTC. This codes for CASSPGSQETQYF. Together with reference TRBV18 and TRBJ2-5, the CDR3 gives the full variable domain: NAGVMQNPRHLVRRRGQEARLRCSPMKGHSHVYWYRQLPEEGLKFMVYLQKENIIDESGMPKERFSAEFPKEGPSILRIQQVVRGDSAAYFCASSPGSQETQYFGPGTRLLVL.

This clone was recorded at least ten times. The rearrangement uses TRBV9 and TRBJ1-1; no definite D call. Trimming removed 2 bases from V and 3 bases from J, with 8 bases in between. Germline V gene lookup returns CDR1 SGDLS and CDR2 YYNGEE. CDR3 length: 13 amino acids. The DNA of the CDR3 is TGTGCCAGCAGCGTCAGTCTTCACACTGAAGCTTTCTTT. This sequence encodes CASSVSLHTEAFF.

This clone was picked up many times. The chain joins TRBV18 to TRBJ2-1, with 9 positions matching TRBD1. This CDR3 is built from 14 residues. Germline CDR1 reads KGHSH; CDR2 reads LQKENI. V lost 3 bases to trimming and J lost 8 bases; unmatched junction nucleotides: 5. CDR3 region: CASSPGQGWDEQFF. For the CDR3, the DNA is TGTGCCAGCTCACCGGGACAGGGTTGGGATGAGCAGTTCTTC.

Only a few counts were recorded for this clone. The chain employs TRBV9 and TRBJ1-2; weak D call: TRBD1 (5 bases). V was shortened by 0 bases and J by 4 bases, with 7 bases between the two germline ends. The CDR3 contains 13 residues. From germline, CDR1 is SGDLS and CDR2 YYNGEE. CDR3 sequence: CASSVEGLYGYTF. The CDR3 DNA reads as TGTGCCAGCAGCGTAGAGGGACTCTATGGCTACACCTTC.

This clone appeared many times. The rearrangement links TRBV7-2 to TRBJ2-7; 12 positions match TRBD2. The CDR3 contains 16 residues. The junction had 10 bases not matched to a gene; V was cut back by 5 bases and J by 5 bases. CDR1 is SGHTA and CDR2 is FQGNSA in the germline V gene. This CDR3 reads CASSRTRTSGTDEQYF. The CDR3 bases are TGTGCCAGCAGCAGAACCCGGACTAGCGGGACCGACGAGCAGTACTTC.

Ten or more counts support this clone. The chain uses TRBV14 and TRBJ2-7; 9 positions agree with TRBD1. Trimming took 4 bases from V and 1 from J; bases not matched to a gene: 8. CDR1 is SGHDN, CDR2 FVKESK, per germline. The CDR3 is 16 residues long. The CDR3 reads CASSRSGTGRSYEQYF. DNA of the CDR3: TGTGCCAGCAGCCGCTCAGGGACAGGGCGATCCTACGAGCAGTACTTC.

In this sample, this clone turned up many times. The chain carries TRBV2 and TRBJ1-2, with D possibly TRBD1 on 5 matching bases. Trimming pared 6 bases from V and 4 bases from J, leaving 9 bases between. The CDR3 loop spans 12 amino acids. Germline-derived CDR1 and CDR2 are SNHLY and FYNNEI. This CDR3 is CASRGGGYGYTF. The CDR3 region has the DNA TGTGCCAGCAGGGGGGGAGGCTATGGCTACACCTTC.

This clone was picked up many times. This sequence joins TRBV5-1 and TRBJ1-5, with a tentative D call TRBD1 (5 bases). The CDR3 has 16 amino acids. V lost 3 bases and J 8 bases, leaving 21 bases between the germline ends. CDR1 and CDR2 (germline): SGHRS, YFSETQ. The DNA of the CDR3 is TGCGCCAGCAGCTCCCAGGGCCAGGGTTTGGGTGAGCCCCAGCATTTT. Its translation: CASSSQGQGLGEPQHF.

V usage is TRBV27 and J usage is TRBJ2-5; 9 positions agree with TRBD1. V gave up 4 bases and J gave up 0 bases; unmatched junction bases: 9. CDR3 length equals 17 residues. CDR1 is MNHEY and CDR2 is SMNVEV in the germline V gene (reference sequence). CDR3 nucleotide sequence: TGTGCCAGCAGTTACCGACAGGGGGGACTGGACCAAGAGACCCAGTACTTC. Its protein is CASSYRQGGLDQETQYF.

This clone has a count of ten or more. The chain is built from TRBV16 and TRBJ2-3; 8 nucleotides match TRBD1. The CDR3 length is 15 residues. V lost 5 bases to trimming and J lost 5 bases; unmatched junction nucleotides: 9. Germline V CDR1 and CDR2: KGHSY, FQNENV. The DNA of the CDR3 is TGTGCCAGCAGCTATGGACAGGGCGGTGAAGATACGCAGTATTTT. The encoded protein is CASSYGQGGEDTQYF.

This clone was seen only a few times. The chain couples TRBV4-1 to TRBJ1-6, with D perhaps TRBD1 (6 bases). Germline assignment: CDR1 MGHRA and CDR2 YSYEKL. CDR3 length: 14 amino acids. Between the trimmed V and J ends, which lost 5 bases and 11 bases, there was a span of 16 bases. The CDR3 DNA reads as TGCGCCAGCAGCTCAGGCAGGGGTGATACACCCCTCCACTTT. Translation: CASSSGRGDTPLHF.

This chain connects TRBV28 to TRBJ2-5; 8 nucleotides agree with TRBD2. CDR3 length: 16 residues. Per the germline V gene, CDR1 is MDHEN and CDR2 is SYDVKM. Unmatched junction bases numbered 13, after V lost 6 bases and J lost 4 bases. CDR3 sequence reads: CASSLLGAGGRETQYF. As DNA, the CDR3 is TGTGCCAGCAGCCTCTTGGGGGCGGGAGGCCGAGAGACCCAGTACTTC.